This TCR beta chain is from a study of tumor and adjacent non-tumor tissue in lung cancer. On the study more broadly: Stage I to III disease affected approximately 11 men and about 5 women aged roughly 31 to 85. Overall study findings and caveats: In normal lung, the top 100 clones were significantly more dominant than in tumor.

No cell sorting was done before RNA was extracted from the tissue. More than 3 cm separated this lung sample from the edge of the tumor. Newly diagnosed lung cancer patients had thoracic surgery in China, August–late 2014, without prior chemotherapy. In its sample, this clonotype was seen many times. Its antigen is unknown. TCRbeta libraries were built with three rounds of nested PCR, modified from ARM-PCR. TCRdb analysed the multiplex PCR reads with MiXCR anew, one entry per CDR3 protein. This table has about 44,000 distinct CDR3 sequences, roughly two thirds appearing once. This clonotype was sampled from a woman aged 40 to 50 with non-small cell lung cancer. Sequenced input: distant non-tumor lung tissue.

The CDR3: CASSLDFYNEQFF. CDR3 bases: TGTGCCAGCAGCTTAGATTTCTACAATGAGCAGTTCTTC. The rearrangement uses TRBV11-2 and TRBJ2-1; D gene unclear. Germline values: CDR1 SGHAT, CDR2 FQNNGV. Trimming left V 0 bases short and J 3 bases short, with 3 bases between. This CDR3 spans 13 amino acids.